The rows below give T cell receptor beta chains drawn from one sample of a study of shared clonotypes between healthy human individuals. Assay used: immunoSEQ multiplex PCR; TCRdb lists only in-frame clones, some missing. The sample shows about 1.1 million clones, roughly 80% of them seen only once. Sample: memory CD4+ T cells from PBMCs. All receptors derive from a man in his late teens or twenties in good health. Some clones in this sample may be carry-over from other donors' samples. The CDR3 runs from the conserved cysteine through the conserved F or W. D genes are given only for firm matches. Only some rows state a clone size, as once, few, many or a class for expanded clones.

j_call clone_size v_call d_call cdr3_aa cdr3_nt
TRBJ2-2 . TRBV9 . CASSVVVNRELFF TGTGCCAGCAGCGTAGTGGTGAACCGGGAGCTGTTTTTT
TRBJ2-1 . TRBV7-3 TRBD2 CASSLMGGNEQFF TGTGCCAGCAGCTTAATGGGAGGGAATGAGCAGTTCTTC
TRBJ2-2 . TRBV4-3 TRBD2 CASSTRTSGRTGELFF TGCGCCAGCAGCACCCGGACTAGCGGGAGGACCGGGGAGCTGTTTTTT
TRBJ1-1 . TRBV7-2 . CASSLSSGDHTEAFF TGTGCCAGCAGCTTGTCGTCGGGGGATCACACTGAAGCTTTCTTT
TRBJ1-1 . TRBV5-1 . CASSFVRDTEAFF TGCGCCAGCAGCTTCGTGAGAGACACTGAAGCTTTCTTT
TRBJ2-1 . TRBV27 . CASSLMRIRGSEQFF TGTGCCAGCAGTTTAATGCGGATCCGAGGCAGTGAGCAGTTCTTC
TRBJ2-3 . TRBV29-1 . CSVDFGSTDTQYF TGCAGCGTTGACTTCGGGAGCACAGATACGCAGTATTTT
TRBJ1-2 . TRBV27 TRBD1 CASSLYGRGYGYTF TGTGCCAGCAGTTTATACGGCAGGGGGTATGGCTACACCTTC
TRBJ2-5 . TRBV6-5 . CASSPGRTQYF TGTGCCAGCAGCCCCGGTAGGACCCAGTACTTC
TRBJ2-7 . TRBV5-4 . CASSSGKTGYEQYF TGTGCCAGCAGCTCTGGAAAGACTGGCTACGAGCAGTACTTC
TRBJ1-4 few TRBV9 . CASSVALGGDEKLFF TGTGCCAGCAGCGTAGCTCTCGGGGGTGATGAAAAACTGTTTTTT
TRBJ2-3 . TRBV15 . CATTIGTSDTQYF TGTGCCACCACCATTGGGACTTCAGATACGCAGTATTTT
TRBJ2-6 . TRBV7-8 . CASSLDVGAGANVLTF TGTGCCAGCAGCTTGGATGTTGGGGCTGGGGCCAACGTCCTGACTTTC
TRBJ2-7 . TRBV5-6 . CASSLLSYEQYF TGTGCCAGCAGCTTGTTGTCGTACGAGCAGTACTTC
TRBJ2-3 . TRBV28 . CAITPRGSYRTDTQYF TGTGCCATAACCCCCCGGGGGAGTTACCGCACAGATACGCAGTATTTT
TRBJ1-2 . TRBV7-9 . CASSPTLF TGTGCCAGCAGCCCGACACTCTTC
TRBJ1-5 . TRBV30 . CAWSSGNQPQHF TGTGCCTGGAGTTCTGGAAATCAGCCCCAGCATTTT
TRBJ1-1 few TRBV30 . CAWSTLNTEAFF TGTGCCTGGAGTACACTGAACACTGAAGCTTTCTTT
TRBJ2-7 . TRBV6-1 . CASTRGSGHQYEQYF TGTGCCAGCACCCGGGGGTCGGGACATCAATACGAGCAGTACTTC
TRBJ1-2 . TRBV28 TRBD1 CASSADRAVVGYTF TGTGCCAGCAGCGCCGACAGGGCCGTTGTTGGCTACACCTTC
TRBJ2-7 many TRBV4-2 TRBD2 CASSHQGTSGSSYEQYF TGTGCCAGCAGCCACCAGGGGACTAGCGGGAGCTCCTACGAGCAGTACTTC
TRBJ1-1 . TRBV5-1 . CASSFFGFTEAFF TGCGCCAGCAGCTTCTTCGGATTCACTGAAGCTTTCTTT
TRBJ2-7 . TRBV5-4 . CASSLALVTEQYF TGTGCCAGCAGCTTGGCCCTCGTTACCGAGCAGTACTTC
TRBJ1-2 . TRBV29-1 . CSVPPGPGTYGYTF TGCAGCGTTCCCCCCGGGCCGGGAACCTATGGCTACACCTTC
TRBJ2-3 once TRBV21-1 . CASSKASNTDTQYF TGTGCCAGCAGCAAAGCTAGCAACACAGATACGCAGTATTTT
TRBJ2-7 . TRBV7-2 . CASSYSSEVRKYF TGTGCCAGCAGCTATTCCTCTGAGGTGAGGAAGTACTTC
TRBJ2-7 . TRBV29-1 TRBD2 CSVGTSGKYEQYF TGCAGCGTTGGGACTAGCGGGAAGTACGAGCAGTACTTC
TRBJ1-1 . TRBV28 TRBD1 CASSPSGQGLTEAFF TGTGCCAGCAGTCCGTCTGGACAGGGTCTCACTGAAGCTTTCTTT
TRBJ2-1 . TRBV5-1 . CASSLAGSAYNEQFF TGCGCCAGCAGCTTGGCTGGTAGCGCTTACAATGAGCAGTTCTTC
TRBJ2-7 . TRBV4-2 TRBD1 CASSQGTGNPYEQYF TGTGCCAGCAGCCAAGGGACAGGGAACCCCTACGAGCAGTACTTC
TRBJ2-7 . TRBV2 . CASSWLAYEQYF TGTGCCAGCAGTTGGCTAGCATACGAGCAGTACTTC
TRBJ1-4 few TRBV5-1 . CASSLGVTSGNRNEKLFF TGCGCCAGCAGCTTGGGGGTGACATCAGGAAACAGGAATGAAAAACTGTTTTTT
TRBJ2-5 . TRBV7-2 . CASSYRVQEAQYF TGTGCCAGCAGTTACCGGGTCCAAGAGGCCCAGTACTTC
TRBJ2-7 . TRBV2 . CASSLPLAVGEQYF TGTGCCAGCAGCCTCCCTTTGGCTGTTGGCGAGCAGTACTTC
TRBJ1-2 . TRBV10-1 . CAQNLQGGVNYGYTF TGCGCCCAGAACTTACAGGGAGGGGTTAACTATGGCTACACCTTC
TRBJ2-7 . TRBV5-8 TRBD1 CASSVTGTGVYEQYF TGTGCCAGCAGCGTTACCGGGACAGGGGTATACGAGCAGTACTTC
TRBJ2-7 . TRBV4-1 . CASSQEVGTSYREQYF TGCGCCAGCAGCCAAGAGGTTGGGACCTCCTATAGGGAGCAGTACTTC
TRBJ2-3 . TRBV28 . CASRETDTQYF TGTGCCAGCAGGGAGACAGATACGCAGTATTTT
TRBJ2-7 . TRBV28 TRBD1 CASSLWGQGYEQYF TGTGCCAGCAGTTTATGGGGACAGGGGTACGAGCAGTACTTC